This T cell receptor (beta chain) originates from a study of blood T cell repertoires in COVID-19. Across the study: Material from acute and convalescent COVID-19 was sourced from the United States, Italy and Spain.

Study processing details: Amplification with reference gene primers provided the estimates of nucleated cell counts. The table came from immunoSEQ multiplex PCR; TCRdb's copy has only in-frame clones and leaves some out. That table furnishes V, J and clone size, whereas the DNA furnished D and trimming. The data contain tens of thousands of clones, about 82% of them seen just once; the ten biggest clones take up 1.5% to 2%. CDR3 length: 15 amino acids. Germline CDR1 is KGHDR and CDR2 is SFDVKD. J was trimmed by 5 bases and V by 4 bases; bases with no gene match: 8. The sequence was collected from a woman aged 55-69 years with acute or convalescent COVID-19. The sample was peripheral blood. This chain links TRBV24-1 with TRBJ1-2; 8 bases fit TRBD1. The CDR3 DNA reads TGTGCCACCAGTGACCCGGACAGGGCGCCGTATGGCTACACCTTC. Translation: CATSDPDRAPYGYTF.